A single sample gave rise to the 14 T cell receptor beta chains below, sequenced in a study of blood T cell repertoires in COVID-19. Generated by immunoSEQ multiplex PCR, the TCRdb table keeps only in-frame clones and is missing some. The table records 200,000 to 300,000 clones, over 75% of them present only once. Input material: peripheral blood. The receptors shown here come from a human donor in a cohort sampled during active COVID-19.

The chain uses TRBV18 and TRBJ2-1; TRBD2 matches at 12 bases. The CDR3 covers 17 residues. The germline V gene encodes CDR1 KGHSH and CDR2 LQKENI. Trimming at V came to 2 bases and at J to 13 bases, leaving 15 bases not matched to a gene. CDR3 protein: CASSPGLAGGTAVPQFF. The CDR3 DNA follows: TGTGCCAGCTCACCAGGGCTAGCGGGGGGGACAGCCGTCCCCCAGTTCTTC.

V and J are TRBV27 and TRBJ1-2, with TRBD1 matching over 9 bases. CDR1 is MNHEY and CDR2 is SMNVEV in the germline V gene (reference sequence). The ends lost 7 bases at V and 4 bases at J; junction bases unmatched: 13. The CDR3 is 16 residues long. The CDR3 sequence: CASKESTRDRAYGYTF. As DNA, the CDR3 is TGTGCCAGCAAAGAGTCCACCCGGGACAGGGCCTATGGCTACACCTTC.

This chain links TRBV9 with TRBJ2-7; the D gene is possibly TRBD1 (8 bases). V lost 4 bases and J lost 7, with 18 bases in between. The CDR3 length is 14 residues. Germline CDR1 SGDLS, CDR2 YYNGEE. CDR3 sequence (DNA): TGTGCCAGCAGCTCCGGGACAGGCGGGAGTGAGCAGTACTTC. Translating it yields CASSSGTGGSEQYF.

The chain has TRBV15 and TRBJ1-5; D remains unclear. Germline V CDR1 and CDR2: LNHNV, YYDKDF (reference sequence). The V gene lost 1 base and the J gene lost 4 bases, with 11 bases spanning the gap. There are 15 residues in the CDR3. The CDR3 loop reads CATSRGSTENQPQHF. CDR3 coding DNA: TGTGCCACCAGCAGAGGGTCGACGGAGAATCAGCCCCAGCATTTT.

The CDR3 nucleotides are TGTGCCAGCAGTTTTACAGGCAATCAGCCCCAGCATTTT. Translated: CASSFTGNQPQHF. The chain has TRBV12-3 or TRBV12-4 and TRBJ1-5; D is undetermined. This CDR3 has 13 residues. Trimming took off 3 bases at V and 2 bases at J, with 5 bases between the two ends.

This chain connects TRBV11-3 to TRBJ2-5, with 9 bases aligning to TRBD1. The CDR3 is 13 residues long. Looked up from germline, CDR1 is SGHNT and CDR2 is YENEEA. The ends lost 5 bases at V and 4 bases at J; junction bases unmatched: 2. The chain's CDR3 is CASSRGQGETQYF. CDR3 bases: TGTGCCAGCAGCAGGGGACAGGGAGAGACCCAGTACTTC.

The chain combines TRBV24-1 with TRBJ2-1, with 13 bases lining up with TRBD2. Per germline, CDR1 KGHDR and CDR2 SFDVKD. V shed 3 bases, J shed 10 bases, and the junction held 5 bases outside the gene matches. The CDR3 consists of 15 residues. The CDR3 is CATSDPRTSGREQFF. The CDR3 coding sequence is TGTGCCACCAGTGATCCCAGGACTAGCGGGAGAGAGCAGTTCTTC.

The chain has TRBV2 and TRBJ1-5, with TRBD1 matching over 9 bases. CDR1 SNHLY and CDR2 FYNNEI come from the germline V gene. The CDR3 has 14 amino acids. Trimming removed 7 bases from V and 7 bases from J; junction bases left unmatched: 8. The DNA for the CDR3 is TGTGCCAGCACGGACAGGGGCATTGGACAGCCCCAGCATTTT. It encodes CASTDRGIGQPQHF.

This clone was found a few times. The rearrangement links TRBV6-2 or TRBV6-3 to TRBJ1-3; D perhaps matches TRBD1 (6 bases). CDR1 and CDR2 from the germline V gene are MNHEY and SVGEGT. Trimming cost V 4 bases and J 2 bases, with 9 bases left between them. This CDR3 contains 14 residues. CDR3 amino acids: CASSSGAAGNTIYF. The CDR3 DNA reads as TGTGCCAGCAGTTCAGGGGCGGCTGGAAACACCATATATTTT.

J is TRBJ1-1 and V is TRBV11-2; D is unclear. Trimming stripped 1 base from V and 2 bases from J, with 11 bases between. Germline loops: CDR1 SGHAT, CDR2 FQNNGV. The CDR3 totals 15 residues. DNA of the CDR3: TGTGCCAGCAGCTTAGTGGGCGGGAGTAACACTGAAGCTTTCTTT. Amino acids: CASSLVGGSNTEAFF.

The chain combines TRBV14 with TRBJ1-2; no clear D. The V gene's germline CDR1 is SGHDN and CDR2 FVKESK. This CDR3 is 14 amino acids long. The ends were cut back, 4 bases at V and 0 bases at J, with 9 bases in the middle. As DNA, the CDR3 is TGTGCCAGCAGCCGCGGGCTCACTAACTATGGCTACACCTTC. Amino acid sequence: CASSRGLTNYGYTF.

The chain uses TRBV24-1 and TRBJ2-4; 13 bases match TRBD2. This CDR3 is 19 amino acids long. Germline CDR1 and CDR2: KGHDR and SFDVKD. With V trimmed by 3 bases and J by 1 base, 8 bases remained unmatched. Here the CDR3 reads CATSDTLAGGPGAKNIQYF. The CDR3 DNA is TGTGCCACCAGTGATACACTAGCGGGAGGGCCGGGGGCCAAAAACATTCAGTACTTC.

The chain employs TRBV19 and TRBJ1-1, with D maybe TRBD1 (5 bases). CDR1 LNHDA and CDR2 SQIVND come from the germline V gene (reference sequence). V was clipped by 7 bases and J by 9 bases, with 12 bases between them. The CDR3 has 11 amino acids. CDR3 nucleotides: TGTGCCAGTATCTTTGACAGAAAAGCTTTCTTT. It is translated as CASIFDRKAFF.

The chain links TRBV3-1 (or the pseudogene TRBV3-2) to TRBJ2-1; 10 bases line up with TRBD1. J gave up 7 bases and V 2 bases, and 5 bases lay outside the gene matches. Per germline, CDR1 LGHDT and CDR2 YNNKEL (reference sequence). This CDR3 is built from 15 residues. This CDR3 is CASSQFRDRGNEQFF. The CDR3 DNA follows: TGTGCCAGCAGCCAATTCCGGGACAGGGGAAATGAGCAGTTCTTC.